This T cell receptor (beta chain) was sequenced during a study of cytomegalovirus exposure and HLA in healthy donors. Broader study findings: No immune exposure information besides CMV serostatus was available. Prediction of most subjects' HLA-A and HLA-B alleles by TCR beta sequences was reportedly accurate. Cytomegalovirus status was reportedly diagnosed by the classifier with high specificity and sensitivity. Evidence from a later analysis indicated that most CMV-associated TCR beta chains looked HLA-restricted.

With 60 Vbeta and 13 Jbeta primers, the PCR was carried out. TCRdb's copy holds only in-frame clones and misses some; the assay was immunoSEQ multiplex PCR. Of more than 110,000 clones listed, around 79% are singletons. Germline loops: CDR1 SQVTM, CDR2 ANQGSEA. This CDR3 contains 12 residues. V gave up 5 bases and J gave up 5 bases; unmatched junction bases: 3. Worth noting for this clone: Its specificity is unknown.

The clonotype originates from a male donor in good health and CMV-seronegative. Material: PBMCs. The chain combines TRBV29-1 with TRBJ2-7; TRBD1 agrees at 10 bases. The CDR3 protein is CSVWDRGHEQYF. CDR3 DNA: TGCAGCGTTTGGGACAGGGGCCACGAGCAGTACTTC.